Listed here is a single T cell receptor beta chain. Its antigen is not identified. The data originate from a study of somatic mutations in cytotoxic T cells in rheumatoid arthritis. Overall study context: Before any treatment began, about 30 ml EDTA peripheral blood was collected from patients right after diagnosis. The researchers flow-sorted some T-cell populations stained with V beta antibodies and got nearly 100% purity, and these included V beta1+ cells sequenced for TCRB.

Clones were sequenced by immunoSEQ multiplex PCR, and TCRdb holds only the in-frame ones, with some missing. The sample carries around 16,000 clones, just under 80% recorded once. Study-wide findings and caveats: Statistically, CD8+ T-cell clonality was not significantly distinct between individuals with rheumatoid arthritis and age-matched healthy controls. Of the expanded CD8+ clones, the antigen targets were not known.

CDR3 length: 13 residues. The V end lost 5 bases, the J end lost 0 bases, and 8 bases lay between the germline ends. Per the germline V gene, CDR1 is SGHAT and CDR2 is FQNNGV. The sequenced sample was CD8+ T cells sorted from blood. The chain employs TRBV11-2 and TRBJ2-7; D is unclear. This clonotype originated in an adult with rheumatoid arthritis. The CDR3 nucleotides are TGTGCCAGCAGCCTCATGAGCTCCTACGAGCAGTACTTC. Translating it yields CASSLMSSYEQYF. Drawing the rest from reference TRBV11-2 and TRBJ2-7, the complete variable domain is EAGVAQSPRYKIIEKRQSVAFWCNPISGHATLYWYQQILGQGPKLLIQFQNNGVVDDSQLPKDRFSAERLKGVDSTLKIQPAKLEDSAVYLCASSLMSSYEQYFGPGTRLTVT.